This TCR beta chain is drawn from a study of T cells expressing NK-cell markers. The TCR beta cDNA came from 5'RACE template switching with UMIs. With the 5' RACE reads reprocessed, TCRdb shows one record per CDR3 protein and no DNA. The data show 450,000 to 600,000 distinct CDR3 sequences, and the top ten clones hold about 3.6%. General study results and limits: Leadership of the CD3+CD56-NKG2C+ fraction also belonged to these clonotypes in four donors.

Looked up from germline, CDR1 is DFQATT and CDR2 is SNEGSKA (reference sequence). The CDR3 totals 12 residues. Notes on this clonotype: The antigen remains unidentified.

The V call is TRBV20-1, the J call TRBJ2-1; TCRdb gives TRBD2 as the D gene, but with no DNA this cannot be confirmed. Sequenced material: blood T cells: a sorted CD56 or NKG2C T cell subset, CD4+ or CD8+ T cells, or bulk PBMC T cells (not recorded which). The sequence was collected from a man aged 18-30 years in good health. The CDR3 protein is CTGTSGDNEQFF.